This entry is about one TCR beta chain. Its cognate antigen has yet to be identified. One base away there is no much larger clone; base qualities are not given. Using the deep immunoSEQ assay, multiplex PCR amplified TCR CDR3 regions from genomic DNA. Extracted genomic DNA from each cell subset was spread evenly across all wells of several immunoSEQ 96-well plates, with each plate serving as a replicate. For sorted subsets, roughly 200 ng of genomic DNA, equivalent to roughly 30,000 T cell genomes, went into each replicate PCR. Purified libraries were measured with a Qubit 3.0 fluorometer, size-checked on a Bioanalyzer 2100, and measured again with the KAPA Library Quantification kit. Each immunoSEQ 96-well plate was sequenced on its own single-read 150-cycle Illumina NextSeq 550 flow cell. In the paper's pipeline: Because the immunoSEQ output included only junctional sequences and no quality scores, the filtering could not be the same as the filtering used for full-length reads. Sequences were annotated with PyIR, a Python wrapper for IgBLAST v1.9, and V/J genes and CDR3 were assigned using IMGT germline references. Reads with weak V/J assignments (E-value above 1e-6), missing CDR3, stop codons, out-of-frame junctions, or ambiguous translated residues were removed. V3J clonotypes were defined as sequences sharing an identical inferred V gene, J gene, and CDR3 amino acid sequence. To compute the percentage overlap between repertoires, the number of shared unique clonotypes was divided by the size of the smaller repertoire. RTK rarefaction, the Chao1 estimator, and Recon v2.1 estimates of unobserved clonotypes were used to assess repertoire richness. Generation probabilities for all TCRbeta clonotypes obtained by the gDNA method from a handful of donors were computed using OLGA. Sourced from immuneACCESS, this table was stored by TCRdb with only in-frame sequences that have V and J called. A share of the clones is absent; for the studies checked, an unresolved V gene accounts for under half, and the remainder has no known explanation. The DNA was the basis for D and trimming; V, J and clone size are from that table. The sample table shows 850,000 to 1,200,000 clones, and around four fifths are seen once. The top ten clones comprise roughly 1.4% of the sample.

The sample originates from a study of shared clonotypes between healthy human individuals (dated by TCRdb to the early 2020s). About the investigation overall: Three men and a couple of women, aged 18 to 49 years, made up the cohort. For each donor, CD4 naive and CD4 memory were each given three plates, CD8 naive was given two plates, and CD8 memory was given one plate. To estimate repertoire size and how much clonotype sharing occurs between individuals, the study deeply sequenced the blood TCR repertoires of about 5 healthy adults. Different laboratories and diverse techniques were used to prepare libraries and sequence TCR repertoires, to increase sequencing depth and limit assay-specific biases. Leukapheresis yielded between about 0.85 and 10 billion PBMCs per donor. Study-level results and caveats: Sharing across several donors was observed for around 5% of naive CD4, over 3% of naive CD8, over 2% of memory CD4, and roughly 0.4% of memory CD8 clonotypes. Because the study included a small number of donors, the genetic and exposure-history diversity represented was limited. Pairwise subsampling indicated that sequencing depth was expected to affect the degree of clonotype sharing among donors. Even with the large sequencing depth, rarefaction of the sorted-subset datasets indicated that sequencing was incomplete. Sampling was limited to blood, and TCR repertoires in tissue likely differ from TCR repertoires in blood. Naive subsets generally had larger estimated clonotype richness than memory subsets did. Compared with non-shared clonotypes, clonotypes shared by all four sorted-subset donors had higher generation probabilities.

Healthy HIV-negative adults with no recently reported acute infections or vaccinations were included as donors. Every donor was a Caucasian adult residing in Nashville, Tennessee, USA. CD4+ T cells were enriched through magnetic negative selection, after which naive cells were positively selected on CD45RA and the remaining negative fraction served as the memory subset. Blood was obtained by leukapheresis, after which PBMCs were separated by Ficoll-Histopaque density gradient centrifugation and cryopreserved in liquid nitrogen vapor phase. Analytical flow cytometry was used to check the purity and quantity of every magnetically sorted T cell population. Each sorted fraction had its genomic DNA isolated and then quantified by UV absorbance on a Nanodrop 2000c. For this chain, trimming is 4 bases at the V end and 3 bases at the J end, and the number of junction bases without a gene match is 7. Reading from cysteine to phenylalanine, the CDR3 counts 15 amino acids. Just CDR3 DNA is preserved here, 45 bases in frame from base 1. The germline V gene encodes CDR1 SGHRS and CDR2 YFSETQ.

The TCR originated in a man aged 18-30 years in good health. Material for sequencing was memory CD4+ T cells sorted from blood. The cell subset or site label on this specimen signifies: CD45RA-negative fraction. Recombination linked TRBV5-1 to TRBJ2-7; a stretch of 10 junction bases matches TRBD1. Read as DNA, the sequence is TGCGCCAGCAGCACGACAGGGGGCATAGACTACGAGCAGTACTTC. It translates to CASSTTGGIDYEQYF.